Below, 24 T cell receptor beta chains from the same sample are listed, as sequenced in a study of blood T cell repertoires in COVID-19. Here immunoSEQ multiplex PCR was the method, and the copy in TCRdb shows in-frame clones only, minus some. Among about 160,000 clones listed, 82% were seen once. The material sequenced was peripheral blood. The source of these receptors is a woman aged 40 to 50 with COVID-19, enrolled during active disease.

V and J are TRBV4-1 and TRBJ2-2; D is perhaps TRBD1 (5 bases). Trimming took off 4 bases at V and 0 bases at J, with 12 bases between the two ends. Germline V gene lookup returns CDR1 MGHRA and CDR2 YSYEKL. This CDR3 is 16 amino acids long. The CDR3 DNA sequence: TGCGCCAGCAGCCCCCGCCCCAGGGCGAACACCGGGGAGCTGTTTTTT. Its protein is CASSPRPRANTGELFF.

This rearrangement joins TRBV18 to TRBJ2-3, with D possibly being TRBD1 (5 bases). Germline V gives CDR1 KGHSH, CDR2 LQKENI. The CDR3 totals 13 residues. Trimming pared 10 bases from V and 0 bases from J, leaving 11 bases between. The CDR3 bases are TGTGCCAACAAAGGGGCCAGCACAGATACGCAGTATTTT. It encodes CANKGASTDTQYF.

This chain connects TRBV5-1 to TRBJ1-1; 11 nucleotides align to TRBD1. The germline V gene has CDR1 SGHRS and CDR2 YFSETQ. V was pared by 3 bases and J by 1 base, with 5 bases of the junction left unmatched. This CDR3 is built from 16 residues. CDR3 amino acids: CASSYRTGGRNTEAFF. In nucleotides, the CDR3 is TGCGCCAGCAGCTACAGGACAGGGGGCAGGAACACTGAAGCTTTCTTT.

The chain has TRBV5-1 and TRBJ1-1; 8 bases line up with TRBD1. The germline gives CDR1 SGHRS, CDR2 YFSETQ. V shed 3 bases, J shed 4 bases, and the junction held 5 bases outside the gene matches. The CDR3 contains 14 residues. CDR3 bases: TGCGCCAGCAGCTCCGAGACAGGGGCCACTGAAGCTTTCTTT. Amino acid sequence: CASSSETGATEAFF. Based on the CDR3 plus reference TRBV5-1 and TRBJ1-1, the full variable domain is KAGVTQTPRYLIKTRGQQVTLSCSPISGHRSVSWYQQTPGQGLQFLFEYFSETQRNKGNFPGRFSGRQFSNSRSEMNVSTLELGDSALYLCASSSETGATEAFFGQGTRLTVV.

The V gene is TRBV11-2, the J gene TRBJ2-1; no reliable D call. The germline CDR1 and CDR2 sequences are SGHAT and FQNNGV. The length of the CDR3 is 13 residues. Trimming took 6 bases from V and 3 from J, leaving 9 bases between them. The CDR3 sequence is CASRTTSYNEQFF. CDR3 sequence (DNA): TGTGCCAGCAGGACGACAAGCTACAATGAGCAGTTCTTC.

This chain joins TRBV18 and TRBJ1-1, with 8 bases lining up with TRBD1. J gave up 5 bases and V 3 bases, and 11 bases lay outside the gene matches. CDR3 length: 16 amino acids. Germline V gene lookup returns CDR1 KGHSH and CDR2 LQKENI. CDR3 protein: CASSPALGQVNTEAFF. CDR3 coding DNA: TGTGCCAGCTCACCGGCATTGGGACAGGTAAATACTGAAGCTTTCTTT. The complete variable domain, with remaining parts taken from reference TRBV18 and TRBJ1-1, reads NAGVMQNPRHLVRRRGQEARLRCSPMKGHSHVYWYRQLPEEGLKFMVYLQKENIIDESGMPKERFSAEFPKEGPSILRIQQVVRGDSAAYFCASSPALGQVNTEAFFGQGTRLTVV.

This rearrangement joins TRBV6-6 to TRBJ1-1, with D hard to call. In germline, CDR1 is MNHNY, CDR2 SVGAGI (reference sequence). The CDR3 consists of 12 residues. Trimming stripped 6 bases from V and 8 bases from J, with 13 bases between. The CDR3 DNA is TGTGCCAGCAGCAACAACCGAGGGGAAGCTTTCTTT. It yields the protein CASSNNRGEAFF.

This clone came up many times. The rearrangement uses TRBV4-1 and TRBJ1-1; D gene uncertain. V gave up 0 bases and J gave up 1 base, with 6 bases separating them. CDR1 and CDR2 (germline): MGHRA, YSYEKL. CDR3 length equals 14 residues. This chain's CDR3 is CASSQDLWNTEAFF. The CDR3 DNA follows: TGCGCCAGCAGCCAAGATCTATGGAACACTGAAGCTTTCTTT.

The chain links TRBV11-1 to TRBJ2-1, with 7 bases lining up with TRBD1. This CDR3 region has 14 residues. V lost 5 bases to trimming and J lost 8 bases; unmatched junction nucleotides: 9. Germline CDR1 SGHAT, CDR2 FQDESV (reference sequence). CDR3 DNA: TGTGCCAGCAGCAGATTGAACAGGGGACATGAGCAGTTCTTC. Protein product: CASSRLNRGHEQFF.

This clone was seen a few times. The chain couples TRBV6-1 to TRBJ1-1; tentative D call: TRBD1 (6 bases). The germline V gene encodes CDR1 MNHNS and CDR2 SASEGT. The ends were cut back, 4 bases at V and 5 bases at J, with 20 bases in the middle. The CDR3 is 16 residues long. Written as DNA, the CDR3 is TGTGCCAGCAGTGTGGGGCAGGGGACCGGTCATACTGAAGCTTTCTTT. Translation: CASSVGQGTGHTEAFF.

The gene calls are TRBV7-3 and TRBJ2-1; TRBD2 agrees at 7 bases. This CDR3 contains 19 residues. The V gene end was trimmed by 2 bases and the J gene end by 4 bases; junction bases not matched to a gene: 17. Germline V lookup: CDR1 SGHTA, CDR2 FQGTGA. The CDR3 nucleotides are TGTGCCAGCAGCTTAGGTTATCGTGGTGGCGGGAGCGGATACAATGAGCAGTTCTTC. This translates into CASSLGYRGGGSGYNEQFF.

The V gene is TRBV5-8, the J gene TRBJ1-1; 8 nucleotides agree with TRBD1. The CDR3 covers 16 residues. V was clipped by 4 bases and J by 9 bases; unmatched bases: 17. From germline, CDR1 is SGHTS and CDR2 YDEGEE. CDR3 nucleotides: TGTGCCAGCAGCCCCGGGACAGGTTCCTTTACGATTAAAGCTTTCTTT. Its protein product is CASSPGTGSFTIKAFF. Together with reference TRBV5-8 and TRBJ1-1, the CDR3 gives the full variable domain: EAGVTQSPTHLIKTRGQQATLRCSPISGHTSVYWYQQALGLGLQFLLWYDEGEERNRGNFPPRFSGRQFPNYSSELNVNALELEDSALYLCASSPGTGSFTIKAFFGQGTRLTVV.

The CDR3 reads CASSLGQGGTGELFF. The DNA of the CDR3 is TGTGCCAGCAGCTTAGGTCAGGGTGGTACCGGGGAGCTGTTTTTT. The chain uses TRBV7-2 and TRBJ2-2, with D possibly TRBD1 on 5 matching bases. Germline V CDR1 and CDR2: SGHTA, FQGNSA. The length of the CDR3 is 15 residues. The ends were cut back, 1 base at V and 5 bases at J, with 11 bases in the middle.

J is TRBJ1-1 and V is TRBV16; 9 positions match TRBD1. This CDR3 contains 15 residues. V gave up 0 bases and J gave up 3 bases; unmatched junction bases: 2. Germline loops: CDR1 KGHSY, CDR2 FQNENV. CDR3 protein: CASSQSGTGYTEAFF. DNA of the CDR3: TGTGCCAGCAGCCAATCCGGGACAGGGTACACTGAAGCTTTCTTT.

The J gene is TRBJ1-2, the V gene TRBV6-1; 8 bases agree with TRBD1. Germline trimming cut 4 bases from V and 0 bases from J; bases unmatched to any gene: 7. This CDR3 is built from 16 residues. CDR1 and CDR2 from the germline V gene are MNHNS and SASEGT. CDR3: CASSGTGWDTNYGYTF. The DNA of the CDR3 is TGTGCCAGCAGTGGGACAGGGTGGGACACTAACTATGGCTACACCTTC.

V usage is TRBV2 and J usage is TRBJ1-2, with D hard to call. CDR3 size: 11 residues. V lost 8 bases, J lost 8 bases, and 12 bases lay in between. Germline CDR1 SNHLY, CDR2 FYNNEI. This CDR3 reads CASGGYGGYTF. The DNA for the CDR3 is TGTGCCAGCGGTGGCTACGGGGGCTACACCTTC.

V is TRBV7-3 and J is TRBJ2-3; 9 bases are shared with TRBD2. Germline V gene sequence: CDR1 SGHTA, CDR2 FQGTGA. With 5 bases clipped from V and 4 bases from J, the junction kept 10 bases outside the gene matches. The CDR3 length is 16 residues. CDR3 region: CASSTQGGGAADTQYF. The CDR3 DNA reads TGTGCCAGCAGCACCCAGGGCGGGGGGGCTGCAGATACGCAGTATTTT.

This chain uses TRBV27 with TRBJ2-3; D gene unclear. The CDR3 is made up of 14 amino acids. Germline V gene data show CDR1 as MNHEY and CDR2 as SMNVEV (reference sequence). The V end lost 3 bases, the J end lost 2 bases, and 9 bases lay between the germline ends. The CDR3 is CASSLAEFTDTQYF. CDR3 bases: TGTGCCAGCAGTTTGGCGGAATTCACAGATACGCAGTATTTT.

V gene TRBV7-3 combines with J gene TRBJ2-3, with 8 bases identical to TRBD1. J was trimmed by 4 bases and V by 2 bases; bases with no gene match: 8. CDR1 is SGHTA and CDR2 is FQGTGA in the germline V gene. This CDR3 is 16 amino acids long. The chain's CDR3 is CASSLGDRRAADTQYF. The CDR3 nucleotides are TGTGCCAGCAGCTTAGGGGACAGGCGGGCGGCAGATACGCAGTATTTT.

The chain carries TRBV6-5 and TRBJ1-2; TRBD1 matches 7 bases. This CDR3 region has 16 residues. V was pared by 0 bases and J by 0 bases, with 4 bases of the junction left unmatched. Germline-derived CDR1 and CDR2 are MNHEY and SVGAGI. CDR3 coding DNA: TGTGCCAGCAGTTACTCGAGGCAGGGGGCTAACTATGGCTACACCTTC. Residues: CASSYSRQGANYGYTF.

This chain uses TRBV5-6 with TRBJ1-2; TRBD1 matches 8 bases. Germline V gene lookup returns CDR1 SGHDT and CDR2 YYEEEE. The CDR3 consists of 15 residues. Trimming removed 3 bases from V and 4 bases from J; junction bases left unmatched: 8. The CDR3 is CASSSPDRARYGYTF. DNA for the CDR3: TGTGCCAGCAGCTCGCCGGACAGGGCTCGCTATGGCTACACCTTC.

On this clone itself: The sample has other DNA sequences that encode this CDR3 too. The rearrangement links TRBV29-1 to TRBJ2-3; D perhaps matches TRBD2 (6 bases). Trimming removed 4 bases at V and 4 bases at J, with 9 bases between. The CDR3 covers 12 residues. Germline V gives CDR1 SQVTM, CDR2 ANQGSEA. CDR3 in DNA: TGCAGCGTTGGCGCTAGCGCAGATACGCAGTATTTT. Translated, it gives CSVGASADTQYF.

At least ten counts were recorded for this clone. The chain joins TRBV18 to TRBJ2-3; D is uncertain. V was clipped by 5 bases and J by 6 bases, with 12 bases between them. Germline V gives CDR1 KGHSH, CDR2 LQKENI. The CDR3 consists of 13 residues. CDR3 region: CASSKALEDTQYF. The CDR3 bases are TGTGCCAGCTCAAAAGCCTTGGAGGATACGCAGTATTTT.

The chain recombines TRBV7-6 with TRBJ2-3; possible D gene TRBD2, 5 bases. Per germline, CDR1 SGHVS and CDR2 FNYEAQ. The CDR3 sequence is 15 residues long. V lost 5 bases and J 6 bases, leaving 18 bases between the germline ends. CDR3 sequence (DNA): TGTGCCAGCAGCCCCGGGTGGGGATCTAGCGATACGCAGTATTTT. This gives the protein CASSPGWGSSDTQYF. The variable domain in full, with the rest retrieved from reference TRBV7-6 and TRBJ2-3, is GAGVSQSPRYKVTKRGQDVALRCDPISGHVSLYWYRQALGQGPEFLTYFNYEAQQDKSGLPNDRFSAERPEGSISTLTIQRTEQRDSAMYRCASSPGWGSSDTQYFGPGTRLTVL.